The 5 T cell receptor beta chains below come from one sample, sequenced in a study of shared clonotypes between healthy human individuals. Profiling relied on immunoSEQ multiplex PCR, and the TCRdb table lists in-frame clones only, not all of them. The sample contains about 2.4 million clones, 80% to 95% of which appear only once. The sample taken for sequencing was naive CD4+ T cells from PBMCs. Subset of the sample: CD45RA+ positively selected. The receptors derive from a man aged 18 to 29 in good health. Some clones in this sample may be carry-over from other donors' samples.

The chain joins TRBV4-1 to TRBJ1-1; 10 nucleotides line up with TRBD1. CDR3 length equals 18 residues. V shed 0 bases and J 3 bases; nucleotides not matched to a gene: 10. CDR1 MGHRA and CDR2 YSYEKL come from the germline V gene. Written as DNA, the CDR3 is TGCGCCAGCAGCCAAGAGGAGAGGTTTGGACAGGGGGACACTGAAGCTTTCTTT. As protein: CASSQEERFGQGDTEAFF.

The chain carries TRBV5-6 and TRBJ2-5; no reliable D call. Germline V gene sequence: CDR1 SGHDT, CDR2 YYEEEE. CDR3 length: 15 residues. The ends were cut back, 4 bases at V and 1 base at J, with 14 bases in the middle. DNA of the CDR3: TGTGCCAGCAGCCTTCCCACCGAGACCCAAGAGACCCAGTACTTC. Translated: CASSLPTETQETQYF.

The rearrangement links TRBV5-6 to TRBJ2-7; the D gene is possibly TRBD2 (6 bases). Germline CDR1 SGHDT, CDR2 YYEEEE. V dropped 3 bases and J dropped 5 bases, with 24 bases sitting between them. The CDR3 extends over 17 amino acids. The CDR3 spells CASSSKWRDPRTDEQYF. The CDR3, as DNA: TGTGCCAGCAGCTCTAAATGGAGGGACCCTCGTACCGACGAGCAGTACTTC.

CDR3 nucleotides: TGCGCCAGCAGCCAACGGCCAGCACTCTACTATAGCAATCAGCCCCAGCATTTT. As protein: CASSQRPALYYSNQPQHF. The J gene is TRBJ1-5, the V gene TRBV4-1, with D hard to call. Germline values: CDR1 MGHRA, CDR2 YSYEKL. V shed 2 bases and J shed 0 bases, with 17 bases lying between them. CDR3 size: 18 residues.

The chain uses TRBV6-5 and TRBJ2-3, with no clear D. Germline-derived CDR1 and CDR2 are MNHEY and SVGAGI. The CDR3 covers 14 residues. Deletions cut 1 base from V and 1 base from J, with 6 bases between. CDR3 region: CASSYWSGTDTQYF. The CDR3 nucleotides are TGTGCCAGCAGTTACTGGTCGGGCACAGATACGCAGTATTTT.